Given below is one TCR beta chain in context. Its antigen is not known. This sample is part of a study of blood T cells in healthy people across ages. Study information: Every two T cells gave about one barcoded beta molecule via template switching.

Study-wide points: Greater diversity and more naive CD4+ cells were seen in long-lived donors than in aged donors. In the absence of known donor CMV status, changes in expanded clonotypes were possibly confounded.

Next came a second PCR, run for about 7 to 12 cycles, which used a sample-barcoded 5' primer along with a J-beta primer mix. TCRdb reprocessed the 5' RACE reads via MiXCR and lists one record per CDR3 protein. In the table there are about 1 million distinct CDR3 sequences, 35% to 50% of which are singletons. This CDR3 comprises 15 residues. V lost 4 bases to trimming and J lost 3 bases, with 16 bases between them. Germline CDR1 reads LNHNV; CDR2 reads YYDKDF (reference sequence). Donors were healthy Caucasian individuals from Russia aged roughly 6 to 100. The specimen sequenced was blood. The sequence was obtained from a woman aged 55 to 70 in good health. The chain links TRBV15 to TRBJ2-7; weak D call: TRBD2 (5 bases). CDR3 nucleotide sequence: TGTGCCACCAGCACGAGAATGGACGGGAACTACGAGCAGTACTTC. Its translation is CATSTRMDGNYEQYF. Full variable domain (missing parts from reference TRBV15 and TRBJ2-7): DAMVIQNPRYQVTQFGKPVTLSCSQTLNHNVMYWYQQKSSQAPKLLFHYYDKDFNNEADTPDNFQSRRPNTSFCFLDIRSPGLGDTAMYLCATSTRMDGNYEQYFGPGTRLTVT.